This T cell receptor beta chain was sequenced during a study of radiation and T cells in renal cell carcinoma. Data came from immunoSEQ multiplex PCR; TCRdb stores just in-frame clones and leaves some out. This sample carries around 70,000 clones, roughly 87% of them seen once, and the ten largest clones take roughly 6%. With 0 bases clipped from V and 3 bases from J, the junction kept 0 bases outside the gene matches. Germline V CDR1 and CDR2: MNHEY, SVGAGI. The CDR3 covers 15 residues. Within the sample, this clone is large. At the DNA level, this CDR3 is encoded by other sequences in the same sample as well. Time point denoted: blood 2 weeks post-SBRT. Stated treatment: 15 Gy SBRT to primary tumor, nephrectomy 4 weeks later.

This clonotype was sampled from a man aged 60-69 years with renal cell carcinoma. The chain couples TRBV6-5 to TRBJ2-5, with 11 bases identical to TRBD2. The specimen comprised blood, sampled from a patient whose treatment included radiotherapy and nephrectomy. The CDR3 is CASSYSTSGKETQYF. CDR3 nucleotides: TGTGCCAGCAGTTACTCGACTAGCGGGAAAGAGACCCAGTACTTC.